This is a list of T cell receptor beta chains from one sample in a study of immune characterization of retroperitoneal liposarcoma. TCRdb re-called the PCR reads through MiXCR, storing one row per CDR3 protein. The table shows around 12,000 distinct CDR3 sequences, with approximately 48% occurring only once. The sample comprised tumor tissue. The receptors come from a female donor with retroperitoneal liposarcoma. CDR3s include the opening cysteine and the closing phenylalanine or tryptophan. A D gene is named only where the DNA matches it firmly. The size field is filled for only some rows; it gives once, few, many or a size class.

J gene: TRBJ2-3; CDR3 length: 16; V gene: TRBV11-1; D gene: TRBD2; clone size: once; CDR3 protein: CASSLLGRGSTDTQYF; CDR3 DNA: TGTGCCAGCAGCTTACTAGGGCGGGGGAGCACAGATACGCAGTATTTT
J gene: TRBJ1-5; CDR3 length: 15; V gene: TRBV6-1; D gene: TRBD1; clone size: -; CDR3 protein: CASSGTGEGSQPQHF; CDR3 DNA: TGTGCCAGCAGTGGCACAGGGGAGGGAAGTCAGCCCCAGCATTTT
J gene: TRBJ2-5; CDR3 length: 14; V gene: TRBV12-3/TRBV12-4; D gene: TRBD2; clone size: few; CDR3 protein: CASRLAGRFNEQYF; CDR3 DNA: TGTGCCAGCAGACTAGCGGGGAGATTCAATGAGCAGTACTTC
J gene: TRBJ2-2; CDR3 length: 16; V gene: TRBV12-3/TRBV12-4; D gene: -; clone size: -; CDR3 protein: CASKGGNRDSSGELFF; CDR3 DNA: TGTGCCAGCAAGGGGGGAAACAGGGATAGTTCCGGGGAGCTGTTTTTT
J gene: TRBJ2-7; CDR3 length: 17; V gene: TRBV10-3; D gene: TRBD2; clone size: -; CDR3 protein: CAISGTSGRAGSYEQYF; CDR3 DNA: TGTGCCATCAGTGGTACTAGCGGGAGGGCCGGTTCCTACGAGCAGTACTTC
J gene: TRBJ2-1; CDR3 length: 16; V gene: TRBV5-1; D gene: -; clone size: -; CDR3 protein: CASSLLSGAGYNEQFF; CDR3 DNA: TGCGCCAGCAGCTTGTTAAGTGGGGCGGGATACAATGAGCAGTTCTTC
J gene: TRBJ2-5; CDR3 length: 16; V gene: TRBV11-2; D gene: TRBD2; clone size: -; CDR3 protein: CASSTLAGGPGETQYF; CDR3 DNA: TGTGCCAGCAGCACCCTAGCGGGAGGGCCGGGAGAGACCCAGTACTTC
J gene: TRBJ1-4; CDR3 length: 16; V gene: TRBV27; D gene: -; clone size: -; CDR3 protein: CASSPGLLATNEKLFF; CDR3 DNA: TGTGCCAGCAGTCCCGGCCTCTTGGCGACTAATGAAAAACTGTTTTTT
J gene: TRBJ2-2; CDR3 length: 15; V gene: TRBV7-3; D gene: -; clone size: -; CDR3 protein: CASSLARTNTGELFF; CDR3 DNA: TGTGCCAGCAGCTTGGCGCGGACGAACACCGGGGAGCTGTTTTTT
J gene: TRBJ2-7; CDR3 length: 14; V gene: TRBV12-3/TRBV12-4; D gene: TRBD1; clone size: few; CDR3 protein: CASRRQGGNYEQYF; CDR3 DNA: TGTGCCAGCAGGAGACAGGGGGGAAACTACGAGCAGTACTTC
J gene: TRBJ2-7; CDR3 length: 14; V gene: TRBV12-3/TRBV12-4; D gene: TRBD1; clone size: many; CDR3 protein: CASTNRGPYYEQYF; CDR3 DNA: TGTGCCAGCACCAACAGGGGTCCGTACTACGAGCAGTACTTC
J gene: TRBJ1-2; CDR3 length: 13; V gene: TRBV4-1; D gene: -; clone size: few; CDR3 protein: CASSQDKVEGYTF; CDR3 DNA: TGCGCCAGCAGCCAAGATAAAGTTGAGGGCTACACCTTC
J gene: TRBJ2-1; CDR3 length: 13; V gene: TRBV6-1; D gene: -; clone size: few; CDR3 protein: CASAEGSSYEQFF; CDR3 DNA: TGTGCTTCCGCCGAGGGCAGCTCCTACGAGCAGTTCTTC
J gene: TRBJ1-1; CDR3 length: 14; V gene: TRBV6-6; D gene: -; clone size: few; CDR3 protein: CASSYYGEGTEAFF; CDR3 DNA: TGTGCCAGCAGTTACTACGGGGAAGGCACTGAAGCTTTCTTT
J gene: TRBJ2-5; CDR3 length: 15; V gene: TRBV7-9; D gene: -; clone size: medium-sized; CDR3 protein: CASSLISGGGETQYF; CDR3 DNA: TGTGCCAGCAGCTTAATTTCCGGGGGCGGGGAGACCCAGTACTTC
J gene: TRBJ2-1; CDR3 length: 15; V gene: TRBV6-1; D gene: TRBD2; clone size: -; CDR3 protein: CASSPTSGVYNEQFF; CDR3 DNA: TGTGCCAGCAGTCCCACTAGCGGAGTCTACAATGAGCAGTTCTTC
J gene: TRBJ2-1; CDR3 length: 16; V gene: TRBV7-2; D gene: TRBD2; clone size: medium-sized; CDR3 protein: CASSRSGRRSYNEQFF; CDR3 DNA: TGTGCCAGCAGCCGTAGCGGGAGAAGGTCCTACAATGAGCAGTTCTTC
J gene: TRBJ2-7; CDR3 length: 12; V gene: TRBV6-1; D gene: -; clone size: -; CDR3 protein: CASTLFSYEQYF; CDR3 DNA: TGTGCCAGCACCCTGTTCTCCTACGAGCAGTACTTC
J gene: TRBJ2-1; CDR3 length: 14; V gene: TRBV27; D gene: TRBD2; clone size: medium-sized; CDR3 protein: CASRSGSSYNEQFF; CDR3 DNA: TGTGCCAGCCGTAGCGGGAGCTCCTACAATGAGCAGTTCTTC
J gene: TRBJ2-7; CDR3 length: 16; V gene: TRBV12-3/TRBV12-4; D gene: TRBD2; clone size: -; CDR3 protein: CASSFILAASYNEQYF; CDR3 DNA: TGTGCCAGCAGTTTTATCCTAGCGGCTTCCTACAATGAGCAGTACTTC
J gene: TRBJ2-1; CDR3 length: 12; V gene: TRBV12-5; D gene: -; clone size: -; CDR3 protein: CASAPEYRVGDF; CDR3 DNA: TGTGCTAGTGCCCCAGAGTACAGAGTAGGGGACTTC
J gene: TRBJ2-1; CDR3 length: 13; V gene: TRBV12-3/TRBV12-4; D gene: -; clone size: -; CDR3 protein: CASTAAGAYEQFF; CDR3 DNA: TGTGCCAGCACTGCCGCAGGGGCCTACGAGCAGTTCTTC
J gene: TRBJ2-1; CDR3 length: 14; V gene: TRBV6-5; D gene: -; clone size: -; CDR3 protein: CASSALGVQETQFF; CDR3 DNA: TGTGCCAGCAGCGCTCTTGGAGTCCAAGAGACCCAGTTCTTC
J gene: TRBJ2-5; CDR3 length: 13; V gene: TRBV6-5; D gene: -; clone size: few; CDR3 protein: CASSRWVSETQYF; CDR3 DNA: TGTGCCAGCAGTCGGTGGGTTTCGGAGACCCAGTACTTC
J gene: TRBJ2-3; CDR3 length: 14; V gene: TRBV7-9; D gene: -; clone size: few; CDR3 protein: CASSLIGATDTQYF; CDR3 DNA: TGTGCCAGCAGCTTAATCGGAGCCACAGATACGCAGTATTTT
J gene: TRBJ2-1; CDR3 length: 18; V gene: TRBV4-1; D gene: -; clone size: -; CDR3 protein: CASSQDIQAGASYNEQFF; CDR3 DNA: TGCGCCAGCAGCCAAGATATTCAGGCGGGGGCCTCCTACAATGAGCAGTTCTTC
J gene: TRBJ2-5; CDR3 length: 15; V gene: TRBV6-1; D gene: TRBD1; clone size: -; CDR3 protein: CASSLGQGGQETQYF; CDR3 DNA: TGTGCCAGCAGTTTAGGACAGGGAGGCCAAGAGACCCAGTACTTC
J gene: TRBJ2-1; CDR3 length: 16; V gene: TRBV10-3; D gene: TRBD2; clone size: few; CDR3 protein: CAISGRGLAGGNEQFF; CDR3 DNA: TGTGCCATCAGTGGCCGGGGACTAGCGGGGGGCAATGAGCAGTTCTTC
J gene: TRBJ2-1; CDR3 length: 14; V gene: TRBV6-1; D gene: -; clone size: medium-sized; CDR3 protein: CASSEEYGTYEQFF; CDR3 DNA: TGTGCCAGCAGTGAAGAGTACGGAACCTACGAGCAGTTCTTC
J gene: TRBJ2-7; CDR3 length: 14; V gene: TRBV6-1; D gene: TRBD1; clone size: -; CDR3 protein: CASNGQGGAREQYF; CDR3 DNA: TGTGCCAGCAACGGACAGGGGGGGGCTCGCGAGCAGTACTTC
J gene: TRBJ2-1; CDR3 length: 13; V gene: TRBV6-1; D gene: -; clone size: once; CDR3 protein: CASRSVEHREQFF; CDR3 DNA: TGTGCCAGCAGGAGCGTCGAGCATCGTGAGCAGTTCTTC
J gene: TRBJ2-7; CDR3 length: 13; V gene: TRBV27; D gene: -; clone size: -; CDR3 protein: CASRALAAYEQYF; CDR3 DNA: TGTGCCAGCAGGGCTCTGGCGGCCTACGAGCAGTACTTC
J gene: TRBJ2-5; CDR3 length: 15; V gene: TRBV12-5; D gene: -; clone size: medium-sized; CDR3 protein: CASGSNVSLTETQYF; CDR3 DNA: TGTGCTAGTGGTTCCAACGTGAGCTTGACGGAGACCCAGTACTTC
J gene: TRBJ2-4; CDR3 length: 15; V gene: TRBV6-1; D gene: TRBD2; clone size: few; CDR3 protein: CASSELGLEGGEQYF; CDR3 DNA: TGTGCCAGCAGTGAGCTGGGACTAGAGGGGGGTGAGCAGTACTTC
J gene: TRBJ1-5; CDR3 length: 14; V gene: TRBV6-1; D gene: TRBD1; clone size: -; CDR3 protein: CASGGTGTGQPQHF; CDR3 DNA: TGTGCCAGCGGGGGGACAGGGACTGGTCAGCCCCAGCATTTT
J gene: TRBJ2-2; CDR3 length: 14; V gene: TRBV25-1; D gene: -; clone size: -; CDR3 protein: CASSDRGNTGELFF; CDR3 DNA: TGTGCCAGCAGTGATCGGGGGAACACCGGGGAGCTGTTTTTT
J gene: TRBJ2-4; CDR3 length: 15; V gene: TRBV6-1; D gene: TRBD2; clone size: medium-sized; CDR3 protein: CASSEMASGRNIQYF; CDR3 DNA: TGTGCCAGCAGTGAAATGGCTAGCGGGAGAAACATTCAGTACTTC
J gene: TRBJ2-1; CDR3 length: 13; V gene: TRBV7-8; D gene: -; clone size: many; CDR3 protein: CASSLAEFNEQFF; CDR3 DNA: TGTGCCAGCAGCTTAGCGGAGTTCAATGAGCAGTTCTTC
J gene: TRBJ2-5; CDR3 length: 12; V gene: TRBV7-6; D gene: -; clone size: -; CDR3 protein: CASSLASNEQYF; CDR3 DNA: TGTGCCAGCAGCTTAGCGAGTAATGAGCAGTACTTC
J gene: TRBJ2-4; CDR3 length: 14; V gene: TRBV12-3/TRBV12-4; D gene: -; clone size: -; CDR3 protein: CASSLAGAHNEQYF; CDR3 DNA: TGTGCCAGCAGTTTAGCGGGGGCCCATAATGAGCAGTACTTC
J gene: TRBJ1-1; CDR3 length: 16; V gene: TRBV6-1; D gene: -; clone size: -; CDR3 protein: CASSPSPFPDGAEAFF; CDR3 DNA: TGTGCCAGCAGCCCATCGCCCTTCCCGGATGGCGCTGAAGCTTTCTTT
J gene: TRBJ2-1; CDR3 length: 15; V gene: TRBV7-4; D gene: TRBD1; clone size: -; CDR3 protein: CASSSPGQRVQTQFF; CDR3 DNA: TGTGCCAGCAGCTCACCGGGACAGAGAGTGCAGACCCAGTTCTTC
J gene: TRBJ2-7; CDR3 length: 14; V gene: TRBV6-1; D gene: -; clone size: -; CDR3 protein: CASSETGHSYEQYF; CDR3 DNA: TGTGCCAGCAGTGAGACAGGCCACTCCTACGAGCAGTACTTC
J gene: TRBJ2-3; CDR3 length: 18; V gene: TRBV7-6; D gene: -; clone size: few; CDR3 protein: CASSLLSLGSLGGVSQYF; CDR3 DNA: TGTGCCAGCAGCCTCCTCAGCTTAGGGTCCCTGGGCGGGGTTTCGCAGTATTTT
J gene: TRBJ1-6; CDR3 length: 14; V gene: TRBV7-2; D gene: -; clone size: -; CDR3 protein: CASSLVSSNSPLHF; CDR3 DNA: TGTGCCAGCAGCTTAGTTTCCAGTAATTCACCCCTCCACTTT
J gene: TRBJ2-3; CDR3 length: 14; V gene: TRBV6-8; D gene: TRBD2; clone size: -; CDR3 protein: CASSRGGDADTQYF; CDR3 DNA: TGTGCCAGCAGTCGGGGAGGGGATGCAGATACGCAGTATTTT
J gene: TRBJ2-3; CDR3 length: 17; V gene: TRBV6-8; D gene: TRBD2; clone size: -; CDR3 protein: CASSYSPQLAGGDTQYF; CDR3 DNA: TGTGCCAGCAGTTACTCACCGCAACTAGCGGGAGGAGATACGCAGTATTTC
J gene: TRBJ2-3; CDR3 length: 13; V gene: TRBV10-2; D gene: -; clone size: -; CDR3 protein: CASSETEANTQYF; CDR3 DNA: TGCGCCAGCAGTGAGACCGAAGCAAATACGCAGTATTTT
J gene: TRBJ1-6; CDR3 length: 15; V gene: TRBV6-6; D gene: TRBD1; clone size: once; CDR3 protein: CASSYSQGGNSPLHF; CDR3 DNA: TGTGCCAGCAGTTACTCACAGGGGGGGAATTCACCCCTCCACTTT
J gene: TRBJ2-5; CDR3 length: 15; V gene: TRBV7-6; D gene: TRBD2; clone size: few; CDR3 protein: CASSLVGGEQETQYF; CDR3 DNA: TGTGCCAGCAGCTTAGTGGGGGGGGAGCAAGAGACCCAGTACTTC
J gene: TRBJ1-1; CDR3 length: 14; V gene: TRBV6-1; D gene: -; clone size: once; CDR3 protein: CASTEDMLFTEAFF; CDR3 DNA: TGTGCCAGCACCGAGGACATGCTGTTCACTGAAGCTTTCTTT
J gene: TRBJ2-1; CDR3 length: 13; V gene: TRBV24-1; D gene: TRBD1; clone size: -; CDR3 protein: CATSDFSGTGQFF; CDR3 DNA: TGTGCCACCAGTGATTTCTCCGGGACAGGGCAGTTCTTC
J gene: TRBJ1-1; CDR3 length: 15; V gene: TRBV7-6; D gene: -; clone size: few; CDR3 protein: CASTPRGGENTEAFF; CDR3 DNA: TGTGCCAGCACTCCCCGGGGGGGAGAGAACACTGAAGCTTTCTTT
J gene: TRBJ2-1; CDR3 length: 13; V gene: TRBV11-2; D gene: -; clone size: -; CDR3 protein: CASKQPSYNEQFF; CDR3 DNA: TGTGCCAGCAAACAGCCATCATACAATGAGCAGTTCTTC
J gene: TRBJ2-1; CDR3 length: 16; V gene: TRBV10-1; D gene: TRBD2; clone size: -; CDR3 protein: CASSERSGRAINEQFF; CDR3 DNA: TGCGCCAGCAGTGAGAGGAGCGGGAGGGCCATCAATGAGCAGTTCTTC